The rows below give T cell receptor beta chains drawn from one sample of a study of blood T cell repertoires in COVID-19. Profiling relied on immunoSEQ multiplex PCR, and the TCRdb table lists in-frame clones only, not all of them. Of roughly 290,000 clones in the sample, about 90% were seen once. The sample consisted of peripheral blood. The origin of the receptors is a woman aged 25 to 39 who had recovered from COVID-19. CDR3s leave out the opening cysteine and the closing phenylalanine or tryptophan. Fields, in order: J gene, V gene, CDR3 protein.

TRBJ1-6 TRBV5-5 ASSLEIAPLH
TRBJ2-5 TRBV6-5 ASSYPTSGAQETQY
TRBJ2-7 TRBV19 ASSIGTSGSYEQY
TRBJ1-3 TRBV6-5 ASSRGGDTIY
TRBJ1-1 TRBV6-5 ASRSTGGAEAF
TRBJ1-4 TRBV2 ASSVNRGGNEKLF
TRBJ2-7 TRBV27 ASSVNSPGGSYEQY
TRBJ2-3 TRBV5-1 ASSLGAFTDTQY
TRBJ1-2 TRBV19 ASRQGFDGYT
TRBJ2-1 TRBV6-5 ASRRGDFYNEQF
TRBJ2-7 TRBV10-3 AISVPGYEQY
TRBJ1-2 TRBV20-1 SASALGLNYGYT
TRBJ1-1 TRBV19 ASILNPGGLTEAF
TRBJ2-2 TRBV2 ASSGQGLAGELF
TRBJ2-1 TRBV2 ASSVAGGFDNEQF
TRBJ2-7 TRBV4-3 ASSQDRADSYEQY
TRBJ1-5 TRBV5-5 ASSFGDSQPQH
TRBJ1-2 TRBV5-1 ASRLTGSNYGYT
TRBJ2-1 TRBV5-5 ASSLASGSRQF
TRBJ1-2 TRBV5-1 ASSQSPGQGQDGYT
TRBJ2-7 TRBV6-5 ASARGQGTEQY
TRBJ2-1 TRBV4-1 ASSPYLDREDEQF
TRBJ1-2 TRBV2 ASSEAGAGYGYT
TRBJ1-5 TRBV19 ASSAPGQGANQPQH
TRBJ1-2 TRBV6-1 ASSETSGGLNYGYT
TRBJ1-5 TRBV19 ASSIFRQGQGDNQPQH
TRBJ1-2 TRBV28 ASSLVQQFLGYT
TRBJ1-2 TRBV24-1 ATSDLSMGDYGYT
TRBJ2-2 TRBV6-4 ASSVPTGGGTGELF
TRBJ2-1 TRBV9 ASSPGGGLLYNEQF
TRBJ1-5 TRBV28 ATQGISGQPQH
TRBJ2-2 TRBV24-1 ATSEAGRSTGELF
TRBJ1-1 TRBV7-2 ASSPKGGRFTEAF
TRBJ2-7 TRBV9 ASSPPPGQGWVGSYEQY
TRBJ2-3 TRBV7-9 ASSLVRGTDTQY
TRBJ2-5 TRBV7-9 ASRVGETQY
TRBJ1-3 TRBV5-1 ASITRTEY
TRBJ2-6 TRBV3-1/TRBV3-2 ASSRYYSGANVLT
TRBJ2-2 TRBV28 ASGGELAGSTGELF